This T cell receptor beta chain is drawn from a study of early T cells in non-severe SARS-CoV-2 infection. The CDR3 sequence is 13 residues long. The germline V gene has CDR1 GTSNPN and CDR2 SVGIG (reference sequence). Between the trimmed V and J ends, which lost 2 bases and 8 bases, there was a span of 15 bases. TCRdb re-called the 5' RACE reads with MiXCR, one entry per CDR3 protein. The data hold approximately 81,000 distinct CDR3 sequences, with around 13% observed a single time. Sequencing was performed on whole blood. J is TRBJ1-2 and V is TRBV30, with D maybe TRBD1 (5 bases). The TCR comes from an adult who was a healthcare worker with PCR-confirmed SARS-CoV-2 infection or an uninfected control (not recorded which). The CDR3 sequence is CAWSPQGKRGYTF. The CDR3 region has the DNA TGTGCCTGGAGTCCCCAGGGAAAGAGGGGCTACACCTTC.